The present TCR beta chain was sequenced within a study of T cell clones after liver transplantation. TCRdb's copy holds only in-frame clones and misses some; the assay was immunoSEQ multiplex PCR. The sample includes under 150,000 clones, 90% of them seen just once. V was shortened by 0 bases and J by 10 bases, with 12 bases between the two germline ends. Germline lookup yields CDR1 LNHDA and CDR2 SQIVND (reference sequence). The CDR3 consists of 13 residues. V gene TRBV19 combines with J gene TRBJ1-1; D uncertain. The receptor comes from a human patient who received a liver transplant. Some T cells may trace back to the graft donor. The specimen was CD4+ T cells from blood, collected 12 months after liver transplant. CDR3 DNA sequence: TGTGCCAGTAGTATAGAGCCCACTCGCGGAGCTTTCTTT. It yields the protein CASSIEPTRGAFF.